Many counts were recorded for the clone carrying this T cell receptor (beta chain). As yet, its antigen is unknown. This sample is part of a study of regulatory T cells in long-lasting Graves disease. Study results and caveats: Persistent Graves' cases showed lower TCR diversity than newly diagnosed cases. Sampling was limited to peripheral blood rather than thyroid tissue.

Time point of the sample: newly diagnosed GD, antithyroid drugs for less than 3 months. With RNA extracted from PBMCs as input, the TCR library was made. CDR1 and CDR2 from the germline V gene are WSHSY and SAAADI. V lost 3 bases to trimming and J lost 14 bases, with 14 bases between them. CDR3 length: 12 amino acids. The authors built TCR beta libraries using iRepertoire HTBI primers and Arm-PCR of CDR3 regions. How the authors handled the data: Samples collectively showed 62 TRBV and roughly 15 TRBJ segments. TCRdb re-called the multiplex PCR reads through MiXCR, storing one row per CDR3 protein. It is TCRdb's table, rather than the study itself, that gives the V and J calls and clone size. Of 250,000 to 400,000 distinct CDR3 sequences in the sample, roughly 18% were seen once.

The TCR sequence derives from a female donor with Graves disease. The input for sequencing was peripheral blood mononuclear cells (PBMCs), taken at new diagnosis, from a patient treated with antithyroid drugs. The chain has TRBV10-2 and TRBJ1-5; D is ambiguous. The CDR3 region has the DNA TGCGCCAGCAGTGAAGTCTGGGTGGCCGAGCATTTT. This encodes CASSEVWVAEHF.